Presented here are 17 T cell receptor beta chains from one specimen sequenced in a study of identical twins. TCRdb ran MiXCR on the 5' RACE reads and lists one entry per CDR3 protein. This table holds 450,000 to 650,000 distinct CDR3 sequences, nearly 15% found once. These data also featured in a second study, about yellow fever vaccine responses in identical twins.

What was sequenced was CD4+ T cells sorted from blood. These receptors were collected from a woman between 18 and 29 years old in good health.

This clonotype was seen at least ten times. CDR3 sequence (DNA): TGCAGTGCTAGAGTCAGAAAAAACACCGGGGAGCTGTTTTTT. Translated, it gives CSARVRKNTGELFF. This chain connects TRBV20-1 to TRBJ2-2; D is undetermined. CDR3 length: 14 residues. The ends were cut back, 1 base at V and 2 bases at J, with 8 bases in the middle. Per the germline V gene, CDR1 is DFQATT and CDR2 is SNEGSKA (reference sequence).

The rearrangement uses TRBV18 and TRBJ2-3, with a weak D call TRBD1 (6 bases). Germline V gene data show CDR1 as KGHSH and CDR2 as LQKENI. The V end lost 3 bases, the J end lost 6 bases, and 16 bases lay between the germline ends. The CDR3 runs to 15 residues. The CDR3 loop reads CASSPNHNRADTQYF. The CDR3 coding sequence is TGTGCCAGCTCACCTAACCACAACAGGGCGGATACGCAGTATTTT. The full variable domain, its missing parts supplied by reference TRBV18 and TRBJ2-3, is NAGVMQNPRHLVRRRGQEARLRCSPMKGHSHVYWYRQLPEEGLKFMVYLQKENIIDESGMPKERFSAEFPKEGPSILRIQQVVRGDSAAYFCASSPNHNRADTQYFGPGTRLTVL.

The chain combines TRBV15 with TRBJ2-5; 12 bases are a match to TRBD2. Germline lookup yields CDR1 LNHNV and CDR2 YYDKDF (reference sequence). This CDR3 has 16 amino acids. V gave up 7 bases and J gave up 4 bases; unmatched junction bases: 10. The CDR3 bases are TGTGCCACCACCACTCGACTAGCGGGGGCGGGAGAGACCCAGTACTTC. Translation: CATTTRLAGAGETQYF. The complete variable domain, with remaining parts taken from reference TRBV15 and TRBJ2-5, reads DAMVIQNPRYQVTQFGKPVTLSCSQTLNHNVMYWYQQKSSQAPKLLFHYYDKDFNNEADTPDNFQSRRPNTSFCFLDIRSPGLGDTAMYLCATTTRLAGAGETQYFGPGTRLLVL.

This clonotype appeared many times. The chain combines TRBV12-3 or TRBV12-4 with TRBJ2-1; D ambiguous. V was shortened by 8 bases and J by 12 bases, with 14 bases between the two germline ends. The CDR3 has 11 amino acids. CDR3 sequence reads: CASGPGHGQFF. For the CDR3, the DNA is TGTGCCAGCGGCCCCGGTCATGGGCAGTTCTTC.

This clonotype was seen more than once but under ten times. This chain uses TRBV12-3 or TRBV12-4 with TRBJ1-4; 7 nucleotides line up with TRBD1. Unmatched junction bases numbered 2, after V lost 1 base and J lost 6 bases. The CDR3 loop spans 14 amino acids. The CDR3 region has the DNA TGTGCCAGCAGTTTAGGGACAGGCCATGAAAAACTGTTTTTT. Translated, it gives CASSLGTGHEKLFF.

CDR3 bases: TGTGCCAGCAGCGGGATCGGACAGGGAACGAGGTCCTACGAGCAGTACGTC. Translated, it gives CASSGIGQGTRSYEQYV. The rearrangement links TRBV5-6 to TRBJ2-7, with 8 bases fitting TRBD1. V lost 4 bases, J lost 1 base, and 13 bases stayed unmatched. The CDR3 runs 17 residues. Looked up from germline, CDR1 is SGHDT and CDR2 is YYEEEE.

The sample holds a few counts of this clonotype. This chain uses TRBV11-2 with TRBJ2-2; 10 nucleotides align to TRBD2. Germline loops: CDR1 SGHAT, CDR2 FQNNGV. The CDR3 loop spans 18 amino acids. V shed 5 bases and J 5 bases; nucleotides not matched to a gene: 14. CDR3 in amino acids: CASSRKGRLAGPTGELFF. CDR3 sequence (DNA): TGTGCCAGCAGCCGAAAGGGTCGACTAGCGGGTCCGACCGGGGAGCTGTTTTTT.

The chain employs TRBV5-1 and TRBJ2-7, with 9 positions matching TRBD2. Germline lookup yields CDR1 SGHRS and CDR2 YFSETQ. CDR3 length equals 15 residues. V lost 4 bases and J lost 2; bases outside the gene matches: 7. The CDR3 region is CASSTQRGEAYEQYF. The DNA of the CDR3 is TGCGCCAGCAGCACCCAGCGGGGGGAGGCCTACGAGCAGTACTTC.

V gene TRBV11-2 combines with J gene TRBJ2-5, with TRBD2 matching over 8 bases. V trimming: 5 bases; J trimming: 7 bases; junction bases outside the gene matches: 18. CDR1 is SGHAT, CDR2 FQNNGV, per germline. This CDR3 has 17 residues. CDR3 DNA: TGTGCCAGCAGCCCTATACGGGTAGCGGGGATGCCAGGGACCCAGTACTTC. This translates into CASSPIRVAGMPGTQYF.

This clonotype was seen more than once but under ten times. This chain links TRBV12-3 or TRBV12-4 with TRBJ2-5; D is uncertain. Trimming pared 2 bases from V and 2 bases from J, leaving 15 bases between. This CDR3 has 16 residues. The CDR3 reads CASSLLGIGGQETQYF. CDR3 nucleotide sequence: TGTGCCAGCAGTTTATTGGGGATAGGCGGACAAGAGACCCAGTACTTC.

A few counts support this clonotype. This chain links TRBV10-3 with TRBJ2-1, with TRBD2 matching over 11 bases. The V gene end was trimmed by 6 bases and the J gene end by 0 bases; junction bases not matched to a gene: 7. Germline assignment: CDR1 ENHRY and CDR2 SYGVKD. This CDR3 region has 17 residues. DNA of the CDR3: TGTGCCATCAGGAGGACTAGCGGGCGGAGCTCCTACAATGAGCAGTTCTTC. Amino acids: CAIRRTSGRSSYNEQFF.

The table lists this clonotype with a few counts. The chain carries TRBV12-3 or TRBV12-4 and TRBJ2-5; D may be TRBD2 (5 bases). V lost 3 bases and J 2 bases, leaving 10 bases between the germline ends. This CDR3 spans 14 amino acids. The DNA of the CDR3 is TGTGCCAGCAGTTTGCTTAGCGCACAAGAGACCCAGTACTTC. This gives the protein CASSLLSAQETQYF.

This clonotype was seen ten or more times. V gene TRBV28 combines with J gene TRBJ1-1; perhaps TRBD1 as D (5 bases). The CDR3 covers 16 residues. V dropped 3 bases and J dropped 0 bases, with 14 bases sitting between them. In germline, CDR1 is MDHEN, CDR2 SYDVKM. The CDR3 nucleotides are TGTGCCAGCAGTTTCCCGGATGTGACAGTGAACACTGAAGCTTTCTTT. Translated, it gives CASSFPDVTVNTEAFF.

This clonotype was counted at least ten times. This rearrangement joins TRBV29-1 to TRBJ2-3; tentative D call: TRBD1 (5 bases). V was shortened by 6 bases and J by 7 bases, with 11 bases between the two germline ends. Germline V gene lookup returns CDR1 SQVTM and CDR2 ANQGSEA. CDR3 length: 11 amino acids. CDR3 bases: TGCAGCGTACCTAGGGGAAATACGCAGTATTTT. This encodes CSVPRGNTQYF.

This clonotype was seen more than once but under ten times. The V gene is TRBV4-2, the J gene TRBJ2-2; maybe TRBD2 (6 bases). The germline V gene has CDR1 LGHNA and CDR2 YNFKEQ. Trimming took 1 base from V and 2 from J, leaving 11 bases between them. The CDR3 has 16 residues. CDR3 residues: CASSQGGALNTGELFF. In nucleotides, the CDR3 is TGTGCCAGCAGCCAAGGCGGGGCCCTAAACACCGGGGAGCTGTTTTTT.

This clonotype came up a few times. The rearrangement links TRBV7-2 to TRBJ2-1; 7 bases fit TRBD2. CDR3 size: 16 residues. Trimming at V came to 2 bases and at J to 8 bases, leaving 12 bases not matched to a gene. Germline V gives CDR1 SGHTA, CDR2 FQGNSA. The CDR3 DNA is TGTGCCAGCAGCTTATATCTAGCGGTGGGGGTAGATGAGCAGTTCTTC. Translated: CASSLYLAVGVDEQFF.

This clonotype was seen more than once but under ten times. V usage is TRBV2 and J usage is TRBJ2-7; 10 bases line up with TRBD1. The J segment lost 3 bases and the V segment lost 2 bases, leaving 4 bases of the junction unmatched. This CDR3 is 15 amino acids long. Germline V gives CDR1 SNHLY, CDR2 FYNNEI. DNA of the CDR3: TGTGCCAGCAGTGAAAAGACAGGGGGCGTCTACGAGCAGTACTTC. It codes for CASSEKTGGVYEQYF.